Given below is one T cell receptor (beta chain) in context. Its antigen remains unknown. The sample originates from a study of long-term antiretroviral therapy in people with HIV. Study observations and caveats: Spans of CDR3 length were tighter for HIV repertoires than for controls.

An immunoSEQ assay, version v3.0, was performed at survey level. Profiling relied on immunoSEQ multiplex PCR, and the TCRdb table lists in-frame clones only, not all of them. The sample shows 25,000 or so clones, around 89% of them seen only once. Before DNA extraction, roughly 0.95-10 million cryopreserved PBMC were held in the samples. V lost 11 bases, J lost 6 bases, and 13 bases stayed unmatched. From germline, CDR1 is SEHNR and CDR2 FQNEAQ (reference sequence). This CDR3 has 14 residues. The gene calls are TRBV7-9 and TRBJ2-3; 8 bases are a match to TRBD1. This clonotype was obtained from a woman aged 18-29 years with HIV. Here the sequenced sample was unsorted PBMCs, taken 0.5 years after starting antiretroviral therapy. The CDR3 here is CAGRAAGGGDTQYF. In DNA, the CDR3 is TGTGCCGGCCGAGCGGCAGGGGGCGGGGATACGCAGTATTTT.